The subject of this entry is one TCR beta chain. This clone was seen only once. Its antigen is unknown. No base qualities exist here, and no much larger clone lies one base off it. The entry originates in a study of radiation and T cells in renal cell carcinoma (dated by TCRdb to 2018 to 2021). Background on the whole study: In total, 50 to 55 samples, comprising 25 or so tumors and 27 peripheral blood samples, were subjected to TCR beta sequencing. In the 53 samples combined, 4 million to 5 million unique CDR3 nucleotide sequences were found, encoding about 2.7 million unique CDR3 amino acid sequences. The paper as a whole reports these results and caveats: Because the trial had a single-armed design, the trial could not examine how radiation dose or scheduling affected the TCR repertoire. Irradiated tumors contained more dominant CDR3 motifs, and these motifs occupied a larger share of the repertoire than in control tumors. Because only small tumor regions of roughly 1 g were available, intratumoral heterogeneity was not captured. Compared with controls, irradiated tumors had higher TCR clonality, as the top 100 clonotypes made up an average of around 50% of the repertoire, versus around 45% in nephrectomy-only tumors.

The immunoSEQ kit was used, according to the manufacturer's recommendations, to generate TCR beta libraries from genomic DNA. For library preparation, a first multiplex PCR was performed with proprietary primers, followed by a second PCR in which unique barcodes were added, and bead cleanups were performed after each round. Each sample batch included a kit-provided positive control reaction and a negative control reaction. The final libraries underwent checking on an Agilent 4200 TapeStation D1000 ScreenTape, volumetric pooling, and quantification by qPCR. Sequencing was performed on an Illumina NextSeq500 using a MidOutput 150-cycle cartridge, with 156 Read1 cycles, 15 Index1 cycles, and the kit custom primers. The pooled library was loaded at 0.9 to 1 pM, with a roughly 18% PhiX control spiked in. In the paper's pipeline: The vendor-processed data were analyzed in R, and a clonotype was defined as all T cells that share the same CDR3 nucleotide sequence. For clone abundance analyses, frequencies were normalized to the 10,000 most abundant clones per sample. Public T cell clones, which averaged fewer than five per sample, were removed prior to analysis. Dominant motifs were analyzed with ImmunoMap using the PAM10 matrix, a gap penalty of 30, and a homology threshold of 0.3, and motifs with a cumulative frequency of at least 0.01 were considered dominant. The clones in this table, taken by TCRdb from immuneACCESS, are in-frame only. Not every clone is retained; where verified, under half of the shortfall comes from an unresolved V gene, and the cause of the rest is unknown. Clone size and the V and J calls come from that table; the DNA yielded D and trimming. In all, the sample holds about 24,000 clones, and around 50% of those were seen once. Roughly 21% of the sample belongs to the ten largest clones.

Reading the label with the study, this specimen's time point is: tumor resected at nephrectomy. The treatment or condition tag for this specimen amounts to: treatment-naive control, cytoreductive nephrectomy. The control tumors were taken from treatment-naive renal cell carcinoma patients who had cytoreductive nephrectomy with no earlier radiation. Renal cell carcinoma with clear cell pathology was present in all patients. Control tumors used for TCR sequencing were obtained from a few females and ten or so males (median age roughly 57 years, range about 40 to 90) and were resected from the early 2010s to the mid-2010s. Tumors were mechanically dissociated, digested with collagenase/hyaluronidase at 37 °C, processed in gentleMACS C tubes, and stored in liquid nitrogen. Genomic DNA for TCR sequencing was prepared using the QIAamp DNA Blood Mini Kit (Qiagen). Only samples passing all quality control checks were included in the analyses.

V and J are trimmed by 0 bases and 6 bases, and the gene matches miss 5 bases of the junction. As encoded in the germline V gene, CDR1 is LGHNA while CDR2 is YNFKEQ. Including the terminal cysteine and phenylalanine, the CDR3 comprises 16 residues. Kept here is only the CDR3 DNA, which spans 48 bases and is read in frame from base 1. The sample here was tumor tissue, taken from a patient whose treatment was nephrectomy without radiotherapy. The clonotype comes from a human donor with renal cell carcinoma. The chain couples TRBV4-2 to TRBJ2-5; the junction holds 12 bases that match TRBD2. The CDR3 is CASSQDLAGGHKTQYF. The nucleotide sequence reads TGTGCCAGCAGCCAAGATCTAGCGGGGGGGCACAAGACCCAGTACTTC.